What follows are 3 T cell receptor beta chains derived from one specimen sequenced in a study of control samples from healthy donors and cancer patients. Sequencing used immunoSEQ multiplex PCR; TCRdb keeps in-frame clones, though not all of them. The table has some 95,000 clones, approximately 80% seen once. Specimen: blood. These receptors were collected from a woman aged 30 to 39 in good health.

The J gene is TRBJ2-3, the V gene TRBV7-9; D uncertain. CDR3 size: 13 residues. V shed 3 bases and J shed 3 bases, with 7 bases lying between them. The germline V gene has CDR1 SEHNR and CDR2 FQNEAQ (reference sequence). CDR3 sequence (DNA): TGTGCCAGCAGCTTGGCCCGGACAGATACGCAGTATTTT. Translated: CASSLARTDTQYF.

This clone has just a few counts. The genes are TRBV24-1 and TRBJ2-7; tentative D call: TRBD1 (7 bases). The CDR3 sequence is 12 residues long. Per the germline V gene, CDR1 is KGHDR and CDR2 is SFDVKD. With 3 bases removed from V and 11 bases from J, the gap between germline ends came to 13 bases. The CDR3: CATSDGGTAEYF. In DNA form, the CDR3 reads TGTGCCACCAGTGATGGGGGGACAGCGGAGTACTTC.

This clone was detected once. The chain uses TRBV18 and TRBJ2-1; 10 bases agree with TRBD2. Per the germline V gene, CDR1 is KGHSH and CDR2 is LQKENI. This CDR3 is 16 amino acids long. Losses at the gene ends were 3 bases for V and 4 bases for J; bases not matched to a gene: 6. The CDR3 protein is CASSPVLAGAYNEQFF. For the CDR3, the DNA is TGTGCCAGCTCACCTGTTCTAGCGGGGGCTTACAATGAGCAGTTCTTC.